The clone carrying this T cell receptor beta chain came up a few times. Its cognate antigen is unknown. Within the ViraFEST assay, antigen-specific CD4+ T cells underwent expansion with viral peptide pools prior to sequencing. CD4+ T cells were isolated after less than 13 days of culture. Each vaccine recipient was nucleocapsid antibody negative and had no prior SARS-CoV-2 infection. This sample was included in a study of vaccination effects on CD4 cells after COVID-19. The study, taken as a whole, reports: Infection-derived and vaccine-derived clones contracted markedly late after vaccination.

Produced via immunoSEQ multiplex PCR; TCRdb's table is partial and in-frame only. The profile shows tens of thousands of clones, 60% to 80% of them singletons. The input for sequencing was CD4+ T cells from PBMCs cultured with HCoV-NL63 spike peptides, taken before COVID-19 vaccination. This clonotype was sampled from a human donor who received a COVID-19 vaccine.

The CDR3 loop is CASSVVVGYTF. The CDR3 DNA sequence: TGTGCCAGCAGTGTGGTAGTCGGCTACACCTTC. The V and J genes are TRBV2 and TRBJ1-2; D remains unclear. Germline values: CDR1 SNHLY, CDR2 FYNNEI. The ends were cut back, 4 bases at V and 8 bases at J, with 8 bases in the middle. This CDR3 has 11 amino acids.